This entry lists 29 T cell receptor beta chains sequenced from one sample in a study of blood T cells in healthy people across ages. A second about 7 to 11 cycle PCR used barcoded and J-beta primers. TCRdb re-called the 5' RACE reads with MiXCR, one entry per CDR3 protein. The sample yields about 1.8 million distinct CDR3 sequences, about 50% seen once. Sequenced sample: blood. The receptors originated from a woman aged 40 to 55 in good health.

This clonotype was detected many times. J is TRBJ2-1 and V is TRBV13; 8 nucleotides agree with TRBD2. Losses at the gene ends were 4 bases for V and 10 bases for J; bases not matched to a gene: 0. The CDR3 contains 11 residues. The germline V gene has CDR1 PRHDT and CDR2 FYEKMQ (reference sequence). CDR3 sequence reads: CASSSSGEQFF. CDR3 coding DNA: TGTGCCAGCAGCTCTAGCGGGGAGCAGTTCTTC.

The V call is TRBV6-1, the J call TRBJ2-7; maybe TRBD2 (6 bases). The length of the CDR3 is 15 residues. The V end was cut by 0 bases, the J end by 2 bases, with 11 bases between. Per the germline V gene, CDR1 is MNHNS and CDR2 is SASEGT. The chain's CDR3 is CASSEALLAPYEQYF. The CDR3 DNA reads TGTGCCAGCAGTGAAGCGCTACTAGCCCCCTACGAGCAGTACTTC.

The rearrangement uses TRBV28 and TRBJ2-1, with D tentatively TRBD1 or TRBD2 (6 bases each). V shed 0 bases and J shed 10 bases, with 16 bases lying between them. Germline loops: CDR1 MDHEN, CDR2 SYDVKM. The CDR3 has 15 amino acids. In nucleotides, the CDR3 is TGTGCCAGCAGTTTATGGGGGGGCGCGATACCCGAGCAGTTCTTC. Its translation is CASSLWGGAIPEQFF.

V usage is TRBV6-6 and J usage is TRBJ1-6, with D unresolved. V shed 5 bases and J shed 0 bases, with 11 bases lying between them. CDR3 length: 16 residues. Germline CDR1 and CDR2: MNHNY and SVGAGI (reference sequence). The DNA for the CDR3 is TGTGCCAGCAGTCCCCCGGGGAGCTCCTATAATTCACCCCTCCACTTT. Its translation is CASSPPGSSYNSPLHF.

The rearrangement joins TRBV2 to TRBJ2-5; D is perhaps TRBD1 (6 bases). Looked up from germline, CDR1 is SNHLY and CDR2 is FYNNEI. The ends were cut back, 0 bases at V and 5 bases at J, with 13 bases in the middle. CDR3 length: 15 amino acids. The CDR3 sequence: CASSEAGAGVETQYF. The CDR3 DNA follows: TGTGCCAGCAGTGAAGCGGGGGCAGGGGTGGAGACCCAGTACTTC. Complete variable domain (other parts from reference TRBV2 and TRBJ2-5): EPEVTQTPSHQVTQMGQEVILRCVPISNHLYFYWYRQILGQKVEFLVSFYNNEISEKSEIFDDQFSVERPDGSNFTLKIRSTKLEDSAMYFCASSEAGAGVETQYFGPGTRLLVL.

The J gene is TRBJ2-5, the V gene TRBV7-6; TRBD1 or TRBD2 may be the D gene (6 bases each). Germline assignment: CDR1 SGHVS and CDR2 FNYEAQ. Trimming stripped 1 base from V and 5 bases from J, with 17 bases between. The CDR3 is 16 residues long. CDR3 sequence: CASSLGTGASRETQYF. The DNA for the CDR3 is TGTGCCAGCAGCTTAGGGACGGGGGCGTCCCGGGAGACCCAGTACTTC.

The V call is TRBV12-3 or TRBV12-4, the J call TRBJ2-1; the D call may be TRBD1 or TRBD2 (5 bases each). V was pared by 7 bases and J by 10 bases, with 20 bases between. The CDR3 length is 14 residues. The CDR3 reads CASIRRQRGSEQFF. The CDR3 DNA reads TGTGCCAGCATCCGGAGGCAGAGGGGCTCGGAGCAGTTCTTC.

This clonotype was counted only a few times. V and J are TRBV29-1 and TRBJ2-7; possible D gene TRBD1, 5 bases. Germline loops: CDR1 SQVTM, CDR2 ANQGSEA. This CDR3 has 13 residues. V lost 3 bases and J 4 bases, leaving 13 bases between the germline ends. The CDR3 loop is CSVEAQGSYEQYF. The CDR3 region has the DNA TGCAGCGTTGAGGCCCAGGGCAGTTACGAGCAGTACTTC.

As DNA, the CDR3 is TGTGCCAGCAGTGAATGGATTAGGGGTAGGACAGGACCGTGGACCCAGTACTTC. The encoded protein is CASSEWIRGRTGPWTQYF. This chain uses TRBV25-1 with TRBJ2-5; 7 nucleotides agree with TRBD1. Germline V gene sequence: CDR1 MGHDK, CDR2 SYGVNS. V dropped 1 base and J dropped 7; count of bases not matched to a gene: 18. The CDR3 contains 18 residues.

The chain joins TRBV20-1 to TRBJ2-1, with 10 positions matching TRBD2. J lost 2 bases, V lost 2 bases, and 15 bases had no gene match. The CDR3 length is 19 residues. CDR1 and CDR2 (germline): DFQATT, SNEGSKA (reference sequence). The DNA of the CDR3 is TGCAGTGCTAGACATAAGCTAGCGGGGGCTGGTCGGGCCTACAATGAGCAGTTCTTC. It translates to CSARHKLAGAGRAYNEQFF.

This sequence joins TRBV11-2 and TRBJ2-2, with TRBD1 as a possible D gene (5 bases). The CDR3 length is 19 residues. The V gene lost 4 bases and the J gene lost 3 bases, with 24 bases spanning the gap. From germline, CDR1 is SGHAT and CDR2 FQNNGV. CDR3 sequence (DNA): TGTGCCAGCAGCTCCCTTTACCAGACAGCCTCTATTTACACCGGGGAGCTGTTTTTT. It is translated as CASSSLYQTASIYTGELFF.

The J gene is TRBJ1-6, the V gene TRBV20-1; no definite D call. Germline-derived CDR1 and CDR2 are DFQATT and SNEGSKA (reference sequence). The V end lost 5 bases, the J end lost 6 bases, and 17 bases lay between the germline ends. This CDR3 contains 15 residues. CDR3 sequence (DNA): TGCAGTGCTCGAGTGACGGTGCCTCCTAATTCACCCCTCCACTTT. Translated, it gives CSARVTVPPNSPLHF.

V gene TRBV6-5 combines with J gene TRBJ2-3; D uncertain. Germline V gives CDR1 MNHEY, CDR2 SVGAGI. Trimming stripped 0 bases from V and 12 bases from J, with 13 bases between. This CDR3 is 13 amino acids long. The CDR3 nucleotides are TGTGCCAGCAGTTACTCGAGGCTCACACTTCAGTATTTT. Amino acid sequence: CASSYSRLTLQYF.

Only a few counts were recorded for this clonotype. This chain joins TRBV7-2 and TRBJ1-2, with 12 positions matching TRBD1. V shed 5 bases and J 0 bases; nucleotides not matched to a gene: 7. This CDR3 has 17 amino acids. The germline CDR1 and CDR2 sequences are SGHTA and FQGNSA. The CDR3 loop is CASSAGTGGITNYGYTF. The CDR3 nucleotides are TGTGCCAGCAGCGCGGGGACAGGGGGCATAACTAACTATGGCTACACCTTC.

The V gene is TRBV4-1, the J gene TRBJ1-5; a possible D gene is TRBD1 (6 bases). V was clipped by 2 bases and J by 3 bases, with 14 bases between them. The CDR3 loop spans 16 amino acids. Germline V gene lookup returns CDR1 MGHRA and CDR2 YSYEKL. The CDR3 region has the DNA TGCGCCAGCAGCCAACTGCCGGACAGTCTCAATCAGCCCCAGCATTTT. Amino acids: CASSQLPDSLNQPQHF.

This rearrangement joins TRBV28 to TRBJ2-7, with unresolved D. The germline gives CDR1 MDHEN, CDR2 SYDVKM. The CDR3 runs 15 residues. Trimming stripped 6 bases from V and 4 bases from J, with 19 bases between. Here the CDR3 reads CASSTRLLFPYEQYF. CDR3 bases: TGTGCCAGCAGCACTCGACTCCTTTTCCCTTACGAGCAGTACTTC.

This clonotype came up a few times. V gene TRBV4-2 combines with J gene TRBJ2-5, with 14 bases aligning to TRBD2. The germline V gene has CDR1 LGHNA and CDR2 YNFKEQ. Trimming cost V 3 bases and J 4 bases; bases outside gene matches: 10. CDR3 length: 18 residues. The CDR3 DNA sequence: TGTGCCAGCAGCCAGCCCGGACTAGCGGGGGGTGGCAGAGAGACCCAGTACTTC. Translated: CASSQPGLAGGGRETQYF.

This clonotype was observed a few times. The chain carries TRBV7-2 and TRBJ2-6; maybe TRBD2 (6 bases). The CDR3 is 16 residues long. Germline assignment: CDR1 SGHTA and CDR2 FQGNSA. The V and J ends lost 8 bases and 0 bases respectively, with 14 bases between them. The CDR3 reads CASLLGGNSGANVLTF. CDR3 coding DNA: TGTGCCAGCCTCTTAGGAGGGAACTCTGGGGCCAACGTCCTGACTTTC.

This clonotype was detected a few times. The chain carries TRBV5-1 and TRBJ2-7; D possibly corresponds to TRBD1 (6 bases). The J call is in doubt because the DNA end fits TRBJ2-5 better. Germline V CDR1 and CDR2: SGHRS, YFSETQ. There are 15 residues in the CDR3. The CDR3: CASSFVGTTQETQYF. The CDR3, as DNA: TGCGCCAGCAGCTTCGTAGGGACAACCCAAGAGACCCAGTACTTC.

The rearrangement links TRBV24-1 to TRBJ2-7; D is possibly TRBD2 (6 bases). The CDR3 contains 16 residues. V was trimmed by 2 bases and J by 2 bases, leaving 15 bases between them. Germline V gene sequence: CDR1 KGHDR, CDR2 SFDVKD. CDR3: CATSDSSGTGTYEQYF. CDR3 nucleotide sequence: TGTGCCACCAGTGATTCCTCCGGGACTGGAACCTACGAGCAGTACTTC.

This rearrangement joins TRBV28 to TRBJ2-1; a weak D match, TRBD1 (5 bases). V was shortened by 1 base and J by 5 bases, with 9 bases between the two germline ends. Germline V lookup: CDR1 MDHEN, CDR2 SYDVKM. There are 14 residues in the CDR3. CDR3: CASSLFQGNNEQFF. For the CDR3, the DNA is TGTGCCAGCAGTTTATTCCAGGGTAACAATGAGCAGTTCTTC.

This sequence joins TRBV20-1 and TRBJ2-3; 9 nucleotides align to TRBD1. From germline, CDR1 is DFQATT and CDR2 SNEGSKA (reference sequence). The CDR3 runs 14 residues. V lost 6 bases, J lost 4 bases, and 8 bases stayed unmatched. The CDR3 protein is CSATDRGLADTQYF. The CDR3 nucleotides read TGCAGTGCCACGGACAGGGGATTGGCAGATACGCAGTATTTT.

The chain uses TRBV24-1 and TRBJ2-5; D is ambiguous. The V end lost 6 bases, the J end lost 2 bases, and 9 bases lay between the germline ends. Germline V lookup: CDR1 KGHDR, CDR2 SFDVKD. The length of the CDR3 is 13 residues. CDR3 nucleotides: TGTGCCACCAGTCGGCCGGCGCAAGAGACCCAGTACTTC. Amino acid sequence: CATSRPAQETQYF.

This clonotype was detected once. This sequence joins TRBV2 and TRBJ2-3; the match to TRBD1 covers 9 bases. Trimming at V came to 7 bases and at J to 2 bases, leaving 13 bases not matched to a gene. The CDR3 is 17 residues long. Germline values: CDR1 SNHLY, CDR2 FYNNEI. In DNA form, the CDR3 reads TGTGCCAGCATGGGGGAGGGGGACAGGGAGGACACAGATACGCAGTATTTT. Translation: CASMGEGDREDTDTQYF.

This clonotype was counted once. CDR3 sequence (DNA): TGTGCCAGCAGCCTCACAATAGCGGGGACTCCCACAGATACGCAGTATTTT. Protein sequence: CASSLTIAGTPTDTQYF. The rearrangement links TRBV11-2 to TRBJ2-3, with 8 bases identical to TRBD2. The CDR3 spans 17 residues. The trim removed 5 bases at V and 2 bases at J, leaving 12 bases unmatched. The germline V gene encodes CDR1 SGHAT and CDR2 FQNNGV.

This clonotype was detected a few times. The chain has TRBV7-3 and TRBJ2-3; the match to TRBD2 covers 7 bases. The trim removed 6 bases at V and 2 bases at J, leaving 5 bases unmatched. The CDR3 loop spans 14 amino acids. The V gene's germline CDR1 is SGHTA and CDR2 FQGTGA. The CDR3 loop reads CASSFRGDTDTQYF. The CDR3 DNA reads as TGTGCCAGCAGTTTCCGGGGGGACACAGATACGCAGTATTTT. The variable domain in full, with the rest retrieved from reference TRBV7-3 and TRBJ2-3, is GAGVSQTPSNKVTEKGKYVELRCDPISGHTALYWYRQSLGQGPEFLIYFQGTGAADDSGLPNDRFFAVRPEGSVSTLKIQRTERGDSAVYLCASSFRGDTDTQYFGPGTRLTVL.

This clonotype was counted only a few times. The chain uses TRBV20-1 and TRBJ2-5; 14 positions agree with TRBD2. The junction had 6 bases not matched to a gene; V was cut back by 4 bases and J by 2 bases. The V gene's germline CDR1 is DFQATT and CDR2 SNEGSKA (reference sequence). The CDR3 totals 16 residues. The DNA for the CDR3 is TGCAGTGCTACCACGGGACTAGCGGGGGTTCAAGAGACCCAGTACTTC. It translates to CSATTGLAGVQETQYF.

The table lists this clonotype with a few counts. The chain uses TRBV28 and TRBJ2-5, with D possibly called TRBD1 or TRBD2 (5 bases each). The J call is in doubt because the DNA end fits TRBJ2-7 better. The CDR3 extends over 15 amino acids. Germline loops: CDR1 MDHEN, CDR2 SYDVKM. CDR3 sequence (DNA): TGTGCCAGCAGTCCCCCCTCTGATTCGGGGCGCGAGCAGTACTTC. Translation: CASSPPSDSGREQYF.

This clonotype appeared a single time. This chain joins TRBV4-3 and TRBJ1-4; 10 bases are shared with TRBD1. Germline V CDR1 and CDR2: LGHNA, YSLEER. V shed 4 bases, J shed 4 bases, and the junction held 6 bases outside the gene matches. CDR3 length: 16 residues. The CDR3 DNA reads TGCGCCAGCAGCCCCGACAGGGGGCGAGTTAATGAAAAACTGTTTTTT. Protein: CASSPDRGRVNEKLFF.